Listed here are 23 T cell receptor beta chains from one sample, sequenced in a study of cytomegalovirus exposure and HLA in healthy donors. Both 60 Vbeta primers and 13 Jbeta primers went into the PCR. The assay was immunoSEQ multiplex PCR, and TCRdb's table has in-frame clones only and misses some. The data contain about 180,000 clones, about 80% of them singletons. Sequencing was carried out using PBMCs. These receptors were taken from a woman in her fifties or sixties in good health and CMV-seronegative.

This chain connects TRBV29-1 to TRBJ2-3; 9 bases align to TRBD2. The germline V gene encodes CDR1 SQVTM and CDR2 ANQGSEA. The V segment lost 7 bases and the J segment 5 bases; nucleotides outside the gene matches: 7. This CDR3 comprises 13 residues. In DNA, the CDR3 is TGCAGCGCGAGCGGGAGGTTGGTAGATACGCAGTATTTT. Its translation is CSASGRLVDTQYF.

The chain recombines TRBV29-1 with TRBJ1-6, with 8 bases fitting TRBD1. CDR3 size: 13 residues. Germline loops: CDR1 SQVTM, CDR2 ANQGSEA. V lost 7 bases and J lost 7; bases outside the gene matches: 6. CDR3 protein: CSASTGVNSPLHF. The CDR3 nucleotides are TGCAGCGCTTCGACAGGGGTAAATTCACCCCTCCACTTT.

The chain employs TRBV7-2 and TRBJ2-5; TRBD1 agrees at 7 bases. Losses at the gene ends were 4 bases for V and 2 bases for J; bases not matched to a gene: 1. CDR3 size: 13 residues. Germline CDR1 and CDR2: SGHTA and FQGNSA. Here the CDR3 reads CASSWDRQETQYF. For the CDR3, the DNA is TGTGCCAGCAGCTGGGACAGACAAGAGACCCAGTACTTC. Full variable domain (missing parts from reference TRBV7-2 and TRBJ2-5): GAGVSQSPSNKVTEKGKDVELRCDPISGHTALYWYRQSLGQGLEFLIYFQGNSAPDKSGLPSDRFSAERTGGSVSTLTIQRTQQEDSAVYLCASSWDRQETQYFGPGTRLLVL.

CDR3 protein: CASSQDHYTEAFF. The CDR3 nucleotides read TGCGCCAGCAGCCAAGATCATTACACTGAAGCTTTCTTT. The rearrangement uses TRBV4-1 and TRBJ1-1; D gene uncertain. CDR1 is MGHRA, CDR2 YSYEKL, per germline. The CDR3 is 13 amino acids. V lost 0 bases, J lost 3 bases, and 5 bases lay in between.

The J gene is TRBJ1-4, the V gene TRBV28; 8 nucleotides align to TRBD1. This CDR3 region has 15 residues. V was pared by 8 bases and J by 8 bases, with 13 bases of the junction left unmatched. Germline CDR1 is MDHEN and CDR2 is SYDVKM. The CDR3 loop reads CASFSDPGGREKLFF. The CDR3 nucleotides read TGTGCCAGCTTCTCCGACCCAGGGGGCCGAGAAAAACTGTTTTTT.

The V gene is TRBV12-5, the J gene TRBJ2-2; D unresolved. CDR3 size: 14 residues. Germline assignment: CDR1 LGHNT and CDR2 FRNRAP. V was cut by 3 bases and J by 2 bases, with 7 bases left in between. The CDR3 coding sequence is TGTGCTAGTGGTTTTGAGGTCAACACCGGGGAGCTGTTTTTT. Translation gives CASGFEVNTGELFF.

The DNA for the CDR3 is TGTGCCAGCAGTCGGACAGGGACACGAAGAGCTTTCTTT. Its protein is CASSRTGTRRAFF. This chain links TRBV28 with TRBJ1-1; 8 bases agree with TRBD1. Germline-derived CDR1 and CDR2 are MDHEN and SYDVKM. V trimming: 5 bases; J trimming: 10 bases; junction bases outside the gene matches: 9. The CDR3 loop spans 13 amino acids.

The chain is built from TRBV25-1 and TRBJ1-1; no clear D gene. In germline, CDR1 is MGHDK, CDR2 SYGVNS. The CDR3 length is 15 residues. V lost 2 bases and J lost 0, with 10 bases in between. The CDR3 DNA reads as TGTGCCAGCAGTGAAGCAAACTACATGAACACTGAAGCTTTCTTT. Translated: CASSEANYMNTEAFF.

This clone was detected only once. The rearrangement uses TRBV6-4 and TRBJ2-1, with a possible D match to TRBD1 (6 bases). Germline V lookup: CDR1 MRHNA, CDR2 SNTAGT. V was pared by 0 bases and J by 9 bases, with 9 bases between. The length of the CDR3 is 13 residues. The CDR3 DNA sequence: TGTGCCAGCAGTGACTCGGCCAGGGGTGAGCAGTTCTTC. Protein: CASSDSARGEQFF.

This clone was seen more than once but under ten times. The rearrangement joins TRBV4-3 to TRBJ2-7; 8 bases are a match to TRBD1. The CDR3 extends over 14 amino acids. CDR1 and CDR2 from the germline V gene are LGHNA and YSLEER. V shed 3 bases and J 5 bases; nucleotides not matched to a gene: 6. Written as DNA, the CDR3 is TGCGCCAGCAGCCAGACAGGGGTTGGCGACGAGCAGTACTTC. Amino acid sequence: CASSQTGVGDEQYF.

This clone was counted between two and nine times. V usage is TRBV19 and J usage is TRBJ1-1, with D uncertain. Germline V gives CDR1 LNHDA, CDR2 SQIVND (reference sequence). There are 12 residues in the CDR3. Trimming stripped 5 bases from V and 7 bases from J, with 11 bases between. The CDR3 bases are TGTGCCAGTAGTTTCGGGTTCGGTGAAGCTTTCTTT. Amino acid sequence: CASSFGFGEAFF.

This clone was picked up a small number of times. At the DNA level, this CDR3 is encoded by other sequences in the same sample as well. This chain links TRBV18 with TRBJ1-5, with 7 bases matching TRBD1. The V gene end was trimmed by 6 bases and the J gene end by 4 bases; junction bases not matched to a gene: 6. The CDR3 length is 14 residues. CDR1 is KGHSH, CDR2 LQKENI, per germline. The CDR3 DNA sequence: TGTGCCAGCTCCCCCGGGACAGTTAATCAGCCCCAGCATTTT. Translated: CASSPGTVNQPQHF.

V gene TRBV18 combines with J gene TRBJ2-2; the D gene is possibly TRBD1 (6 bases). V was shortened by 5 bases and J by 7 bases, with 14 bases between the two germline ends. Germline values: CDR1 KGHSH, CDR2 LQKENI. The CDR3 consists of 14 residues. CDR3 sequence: CASSGQNPSGELFF. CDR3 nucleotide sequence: TGTGCCAGCTCAGGACAGAACCCGAGCGGGGAGCTGTTTTTT.

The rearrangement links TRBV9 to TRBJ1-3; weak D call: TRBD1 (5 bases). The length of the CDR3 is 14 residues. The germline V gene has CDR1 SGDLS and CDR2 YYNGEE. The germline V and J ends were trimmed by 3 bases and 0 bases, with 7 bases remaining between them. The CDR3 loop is CASSGGGSGNTIYF. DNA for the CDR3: TGTGCCAGCAGCGGGGGCGGCTCTGGAAACACCATATATTTT.

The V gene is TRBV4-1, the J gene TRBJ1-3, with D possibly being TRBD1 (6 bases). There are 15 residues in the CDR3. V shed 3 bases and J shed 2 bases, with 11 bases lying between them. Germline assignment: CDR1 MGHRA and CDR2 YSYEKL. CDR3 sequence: CASSQWYRAGNTIYF. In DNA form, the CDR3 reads TGCGCCAGCAGCCAGTGGTACAGGGCTGGAAACACCATATATTTT.

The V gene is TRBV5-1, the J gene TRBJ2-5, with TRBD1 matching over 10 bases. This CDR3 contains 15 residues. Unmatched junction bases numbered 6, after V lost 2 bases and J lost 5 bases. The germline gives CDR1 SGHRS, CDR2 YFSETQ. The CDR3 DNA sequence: TGCGCCAGCAGCTTAGGTGGGACAGGGGAGGAGACCCAGTACTTC. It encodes CASSLGGTGEETQYF.

CDR3 protein: CASSLRTSGRAEQYF. CDR3 sequence (DNA): TGTGCCAGCAGCCTGAGGACTAGCGGGAGGGCGGAGCAGTACTTC. V and J are TRBV6-6 and TRBJ2-7, with 15 bases that match TRBD2. The CDR3 runs 15 residues. The V and J ends lost 6 bases and 7 bases, in that order; junction bases with no gene match: 7. Germline CDR1 is MNHNY and CDR2 is SVGAGI (reference sequence).

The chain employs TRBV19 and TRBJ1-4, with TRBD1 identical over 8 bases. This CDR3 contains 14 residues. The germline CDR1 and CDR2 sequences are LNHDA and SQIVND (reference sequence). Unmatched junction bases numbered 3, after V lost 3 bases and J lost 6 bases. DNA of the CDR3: TGTGCCAGTAGTATCAGGGGGCGCGATGAAAAACTGTTTTTT. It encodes CASSIRGRDEKLFF. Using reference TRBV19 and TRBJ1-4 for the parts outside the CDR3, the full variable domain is DGGITQSPKYLFRKEGQNVTLSCEQNLNHDAMYWYRQDPGQGLRLIYYSQIVNDFQKGDIAEGYSVSREKKESFPLTVTSAQKNPTAFYLCASSIRGRDEKLFFGSGTQLSVL.

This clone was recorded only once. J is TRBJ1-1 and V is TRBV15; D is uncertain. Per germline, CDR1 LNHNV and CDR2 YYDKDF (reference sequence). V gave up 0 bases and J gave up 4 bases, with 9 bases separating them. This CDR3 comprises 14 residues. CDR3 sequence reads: CATSRDRSFTEAFF. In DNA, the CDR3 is TGTGCCACCAGCAGAGATCGGAGCTTCACTGAAGCTTTCTTT.

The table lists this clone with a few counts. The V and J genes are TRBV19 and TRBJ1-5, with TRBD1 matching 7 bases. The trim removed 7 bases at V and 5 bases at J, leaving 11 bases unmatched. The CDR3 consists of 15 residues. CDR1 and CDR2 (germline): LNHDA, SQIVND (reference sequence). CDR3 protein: CASTGQAARDQPQHF. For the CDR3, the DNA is TGTGCCAGTACCGGACAGGCGGCGAGGGATCAGCCCCAGCATTTT.

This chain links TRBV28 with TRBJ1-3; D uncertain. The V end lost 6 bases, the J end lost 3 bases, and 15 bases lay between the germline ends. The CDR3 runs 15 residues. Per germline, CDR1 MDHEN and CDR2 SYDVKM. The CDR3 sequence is CASRRPLNDGNTIYF. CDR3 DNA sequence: TGTGCCAGCAGGCGGCCACTAAATGATGGAAACACCATATATTTT.

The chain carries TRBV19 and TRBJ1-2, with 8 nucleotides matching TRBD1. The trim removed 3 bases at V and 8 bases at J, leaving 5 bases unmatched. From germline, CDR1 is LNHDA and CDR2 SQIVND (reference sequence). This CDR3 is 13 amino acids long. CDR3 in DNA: TGTGCCAGTAGTATCCGGGACAGGAGCGGCTACACCTTC. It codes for CASSIRDRSGYTF.

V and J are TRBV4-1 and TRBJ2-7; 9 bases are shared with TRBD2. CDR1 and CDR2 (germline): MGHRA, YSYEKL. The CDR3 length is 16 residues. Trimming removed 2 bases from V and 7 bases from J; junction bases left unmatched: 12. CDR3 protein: CASSQRLASGDREQYF. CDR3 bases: TGCGCCAGCAGCCAAAGGCTTGCTAGCGGGGACCGAGAGCAGTACTTC.